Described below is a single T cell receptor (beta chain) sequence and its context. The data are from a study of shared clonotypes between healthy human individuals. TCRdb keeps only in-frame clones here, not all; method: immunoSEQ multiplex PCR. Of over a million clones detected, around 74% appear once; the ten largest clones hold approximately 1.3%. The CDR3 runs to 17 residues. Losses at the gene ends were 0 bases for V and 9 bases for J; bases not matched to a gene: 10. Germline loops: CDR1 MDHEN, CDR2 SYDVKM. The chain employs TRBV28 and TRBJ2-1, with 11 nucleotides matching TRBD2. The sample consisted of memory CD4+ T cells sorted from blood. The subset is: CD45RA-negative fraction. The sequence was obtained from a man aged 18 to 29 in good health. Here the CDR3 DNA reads TGTGCCAGCAGTTTATGGGGGGGGACTAGCGGTCGACTTGAGCAGTTCTTC. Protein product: CASSLWGGTSGRLEQFF.